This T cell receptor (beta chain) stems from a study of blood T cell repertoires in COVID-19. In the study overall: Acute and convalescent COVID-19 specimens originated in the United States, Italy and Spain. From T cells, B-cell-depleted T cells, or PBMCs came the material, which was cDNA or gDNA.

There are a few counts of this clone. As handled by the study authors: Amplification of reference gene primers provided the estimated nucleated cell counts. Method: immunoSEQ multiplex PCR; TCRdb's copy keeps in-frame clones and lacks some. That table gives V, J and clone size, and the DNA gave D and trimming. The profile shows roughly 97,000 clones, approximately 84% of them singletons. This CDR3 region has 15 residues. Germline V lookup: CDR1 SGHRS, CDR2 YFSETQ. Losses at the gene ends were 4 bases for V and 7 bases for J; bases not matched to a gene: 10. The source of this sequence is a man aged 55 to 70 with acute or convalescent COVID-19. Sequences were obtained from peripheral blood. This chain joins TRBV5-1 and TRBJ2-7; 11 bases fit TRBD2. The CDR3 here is CASSLRLAGFGEQYF. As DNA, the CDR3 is TGCGCCAGCAGCCTGAGACTAGCGGGATTCGGGGAGCAGTACTTC.